Presented here are 21 T cell receptor beta chains from one specimen sequenced in a study of T cell repertoires in cytomegalovirus infection. One entry per CDR3 protein results from TCRdb running MiXCR on the reads. Of 200,000 or so distinct CDR3 sequences listed, over 25% are singletons. The sample comprised PBMCs. These TCRs come from a human donor in good health (CMV status not recorded). Some clones in this sample may be carry-over from other donors' samples.

CDR3 DNA sequence: TGTGCCAGCAGCCCCTCGGGGAATCAGCCCCAGCATTTT. It codes for CASSPSGNQPQHF. V usage is TRBV7-9 and J usage is TRBJ1-5, with no clear D. Trimming removed 5 bases from V and 4 bases from J, with 9 bases in between. The germline V gene encodes CDR1 SEHNR and CDR2 FQNEAQ (reference sequence). The CDR3 is made up of 13 amino acids. Looking up the rest from reference TRBV7-9 and TRBJ1-5 gives the full variable domain: DTGVSQNPRHKITKRGQNVTFRCDPISEHNRLYWYRQTLGQGPEFLTYFQNEAQLEKSRLLSDRFSAERPKGSFSTLEIQRTEQGDSAMYLCASSPSGNQPQHFGDGTRLSIL.

The CDR3 DNA follows: TGTGCCTCCAGGCCAGCGGGGGGGGCAGATACGCAGTATTTT. Translation gives CASRPAGGADTQYF. The V gene is TRBV10-3, the J gene TRBJ2-3; the match to TRBD2 covers 10 bases. This CDR3 comprises 14 residues. The V gene's germline CDR1 is ENHRY and CDR2 SYGVKD. The V gene end was trimmed by 11 bases and the J gene end by 4 bases; junction bases not matched to a gene: 9.

The sample holds one count of this clonotype. The CDR3 reads CASSYLAGSPLHF. CDR3 DNA: TGTGCCAGCAGTTACCTCGCGGGTTCACCCCTCCACTTT. The rearrangement joins TRBV6-5 to TRBJ1-6; D ambiguous. The germline V gene encodes CDR1 MNHEY and CDR2 SVGAGI. V was clipped by 2 bases and J by 9 bases, with 8 bases between them. CDR3 length: 13 residues.

The rearrangement uses TRBV19 and TRBJ2-2; D uncertain. Germline V CDR1 and CDR2: LNHDA, SQIVND (reference sequence). This CDR3 is built from 15 residues. V lost 3 bases and J 2 bases, leaving 10 bases between the germline ends. The DNA of the CDR3 is TGTGCCAGTAGTATCTTAACGGGTAACACCGGGGAGCTGTTTTTT. Encoded protein: CASSILTGNTGELFF.

In its sample, this clonotype was seen a few times. The chain has TRBV7-9 and TRBJ2-5; D gene unclear. The CDR3 is 14 amino acids. Trimming left V 5 bases short and J 2 bases short, with 12 bases between. Germline V gives CDR1 SEHNR, CDR2 FQNEAQ (reference sequence). The chain's CDR3 is CASSPGAEQETQYF. CDR3 sequence (DNA): TGTGCCAGCAGCCCGGGTGCGGAGCAAGAGACCCAGTACTTC.

The chain carries TRBV10-3 and TRBJ1-2, with D possibly being TRBD1 (5 bases). The CDR3 sequence is 15 residues long. From germline, CDR1 is ENHRY and CDR2 SYGVKD. The V end lost 6 bases, the J end lost 5 bases, and 19 bases lay between the germline ends. DNA of the CDR3: TGTGCCATCAGCCACACCGGGTCGGACAATTATGGCTACACCTTC. The encoded protein is CAISHTGSDNYGYTF.

The chain uses TRBV6-5 and TRBJ1-6; D might be TRBD1 (5 bases). CDR1 and CDR2 from the germline V gene are MNHEY and SVGAGI. The length of the CDR3 is 13 residues. CDR3 in amino acids: CGTRDGYNSPLHF. DNA of the CDR3: TGTGGTACCAGGGACGGTTATAATTCACCCCTCCACTTT.

V usage is TRBV29-1 and J usage is TRBJ2-5, with TRBD1 matching 10 bases. Germline CDR1 is SQVTM and CDR2 is ANQGSEA. With 7 bases clipped from V and 5 bases from J, the junction kept 13 bases outside the gene matches. This CDR3 is built from 15 residues. CDR3 DNA sequence: TGCAGCGGTCTACTCCGGGACAGGGGAGGGGAGACCCAGTACTTC. Translated, it gives CSGLLRDRGGETQYF.

The chain combines TRBV10-3 with TRBJ1-2; D is uncertain. The V end lost 0 bases, the J end lost 14 bases, and 16 bases lay between the germline ends. The CDR3 consists of 13 residues. CDR1 ENHRY and CDR2 SYGVKD come from the germline V gene. In nucleotides, the CDR3 is TGTGCCATCAGTGAGTCTGGAGACCGGGTGGTAACCTTC. Its protein product is CAISESGDRVVTF.

This clonotype was seen only once. The chain couples TRBV5-1 to TRBJ2-5; D is undetermined. From germline, CDR1 is SGHRS and CDR2 YFSETQ. V shed 1 base and J shed 4 bases, with 11 bases lying between them. The CDR3 extends over 14 amino acids. For the CDR3, the DNA is TGCGCCAGCAGCTTGACCCCTCCGGGAGAGACCCAGTACTTC. Amino acids: CASSLTPPGETQYF.

The CDR3 region is CAISESGGTQYF. CDR3 DNA sequence: TGTGCCATCAGTGAATCGGGAGGAACCCAGTACTTC. This chain uses TRBV10-3 with TRBJ2-5; the match to TRBD2 covers 7 bases. This CDR3 contains 12 residues. The J segment lost 8 bases and the V segment lost 3 bases, leaving 3 bases of the junction unmatched. The germline V gene encodes CDR1 ENHRY and CDR2 SYGVKD.

The chain recombines TRBV7-2 with TRBJ1-5; a possible D gene is TRBD1 (5 bases). V was shortened by 8 bases and J by 2 bases, with 10 bases between the two germline ends. Germline V gene lookup returns CDR1 SGHTA and CDR2 FQGNSA. The CDR3 extends over 13 amino acids. CDR3 in DNA: TGTGCCAGCGCAGGGACCGGCAATCAGCCCCAGCATTTT. The encoded protein is CASAGTGNQPQHF.

The chain employs TRBV20-1 and TRBJ2-1, with TRBD2 matching 11 bases. Germline CDR1 reads DFQATT; CDR2 reads SNEGSKA (reference sequence). This CDR3 comprises 18 residues. V lost 1 base and J lost 4; bases outside the gene matches: 12. This CDR3 is CSARALGGSGGDYNEQFF. For the CDR3, the DNA is TGCAGTGCTAGAGCCCTCGGCGGTAGCGGGGGGGATTACAATGAGCAGTTCTTC.

This clonotype was seen ten or more times. The CDR3 loop reads CASSDSPGGEAFF. The CDR3 nucleotides read TGTGCCAGCAGTGACTCGCCGGGGGGGGAAGCTTTCTTT. V and J are TRBV6-4 and TRBJ1-1, with D perhaps TRBD1 (5 bases). Germline V gives CDR1 MRHNA, CDR2 SNTAGT. CDR3 length: 13 residues. V lost 0 bases and J lost 8, with 10 bases in between.

This chain links TRBV9 with TRBJ1-1; unclear D gene. The CDR3 runs 15 residues. V lost 3 bases to trimming and J lost 1 base, with 13 bases between them. CDR1 and CDR2 from the germline V gene are SGDLS and YYNGEE. CDR3 nucleotide sequence: TGTGCCAGCAGCGCAATCAGTAGTGGGAACACTGAAGCTTTCTTT. Amino acids: CASSAISSGNTEAFF.

Turning to this clonotype: At one end the junction does not follow the germline gene, possibly because of a read error. V usage is TRBV7-2 and J usage is TRBJ2-7, with 10 bases matching TRBD1. The CDR3 extends over 15 amino acids. CDR1 and CDR2 (germline): SGHTA, FQGNSA. CDR3: CASGLRRTGGYEQYF. The CDR3 nucleotides read TGTGCCAGCGGCTTACGCAGGACAGGGGGCTACGAGCAGTACTTC.

The chain employs TRBV6-2 or TRBV6-3 and TRBJ2-4; D uncertain. V dropped 5 bases and J dropped 8 bases, with 4 bases sitting between them. The germline V gene has CDR1 MNHEY and CDR2 SVGEGT. The CDR3 spans 10 residues. This CDR3 reads CASSDHIQYF. For the CDR3, the DNA is TGTGCCAGCAGTGACCACATTCAGTACTTC.

This clonotype was observed at least ten times. This chain joins TRBV6-5 and TRBJ2-1; TRBD1 is a possible D gene (6 bases). Trimming pared 7 bases from V and 0 bases from J, leaving 10 bases between. The CDR3 runs 14 residues. Per germline, CDR1 MNHEY and CDR2 SVGAGI. CDR3 DNA: TGTGCCAGCAACACAGGGAGCTCCTACAATGAGCAGTTCTTC. Translating gives CASNTGSSYNEQFF.

The chain links TRBV2 to TRBJ1-2; D might be TRBD1 (5 bases). This CDR3 has 13 amino acids. Trimming pared 6 bases from V and 2 bases from J, leaving 10 bases between. From germline, CDR1 is SNHLY and CDR2 FYNNEI. CDR3 nucleotides: TGTGCCAGCAGCCGCGGGGACAACTATGGCTACACCTTC. Translating gives CASSRGDNYGYTF.

This chain connects TRBV19 to TRBJ2-2; D may be TRBD1 or TRBD2 (6 bases each). The germline V gene encodes CDR1 LNHDA and CDR2 SQIVND (reference sequence). The CDR3 is 16 residues long. Trimming cost V 6 bases and J 17 bases, with 31 bases left between them. The CDR3 coding sequence is TGTGCCAGTAGCAACCTACCGGGCGGGGACACCGGGGAGGTTTTTTTT. It specifies CASSNLPGGDTGEVFF.

CDR3 region: CASRSDSNEKLFF. The CDR3 nucleotides read TGTGCCAGCAGATCCGACTCTAATGAAAAACTGTTTTTT. V gene TRBV2 combines with J gene TRBJ1-4; the D is unclear. There are 13 residues in the CDR3. Deletions cut 6 bases from V and 3 bases from J, with 8 bases between. CDR1 is SNHLY, CDR2 FYNNEI, per germline.